Listed below are T cell receptor beta chains from one sample, sequenced in a study of blood T cells in healthy people across ages. MiXCR, applied by TCRdb to the 5' RACE reads, yields one record per CDR3 protein. There are fewer than 750,000 distinct CDR3 sequences in the sample; approximately 52% occur only once, and 13% lies in the top ten. Material for sequencing was blood. All receptors derive from a woman aged 80 or older in good health. Both conserved end residues are part of each CDR3. A D gene is named only where the DNA matches it firmly. The listing skips clone size in some rows; elsewhere it reads once, few, many or a size class.

>TRBV29-1|TRBJ2-1|once|13|.
CNVKRAIYNEQFF
TGCAACGTAAAGCGGGCCATCTACAATGAGCAGTTCTTC
>TRBV6-2/TRBV6-3|TRBJ2-1|many|15|TRBD2
CASSQLAVSYNEQFF
TGTGCCAGCAGTCAGCTAGCGGTCTCCTACAATGAGCAGTTCTTC
>TRBV4-2|TRBJ2-1|many|15|.
CASSQDTTRSNEQFF
TGTGCCAGCAGCCAAGATACCACGCGTTCTAATGAGCAGTTCTTC
>TRBV6-2/TRBV6-3|TRBJ2-7|once|17|TRBD1
CASSYGQGRPGDYEQYF
TGTGCCAGCAGTTACGGACAGGGGAGACCAGGGGACTACGAGCAGTACTTC
>TRBV5-5|TRBJ2-7|.|15|TRBD1
CASSLGDREVDEQYF
TGTGCCAGCAGCTTGGGGGACAGGGAAGTTGACGAGCAGTACTTC
>TRBV20-1|TRBJ1-1|.|11|.
CSASGGDEAFF
TGCAGTGCTTCCGGGGGGGATGAAGCTTTCTTT
>TRBV12-3/TRBV12-4|TRBJ1-5|.|13|.
CVSSLGRTQPQHF
TGTGTCAGCAGTTTAGGACGGACTCAGCCCCAGCATTTT
>TRBV20-1|TRBJ1-6|.|15|.
CSAEQGRMNNSPLHF
TGCAGTGCTGAACAGGGAAGAATGAATAATTCACCCCTCCACTTT
>TRBV5-1|TRBJ2-3|.|13|.
CASSLQDVDAPYF
TGCGCCAGCAGCTTGCAGGACGTCGATGCCCCGTATTTT
>TRBV4-1|TRBJ1-1|.|14|.
CAGSHPQGGTEAFF
TGCGCCGGCAGCCACCCACAAGGGGGCACTGAAGCTTTCTTT
>TRBV9|TRBJ2-5|once|11|.
CASSGDETQYF
TGTGCCAGCAGCGGGGACGAGACCCAGTACTTC
>TRBV3-1|TRBJ2-1|.|13|TRBD2
CASSEMGLAEQFF
TGTGCCAGCAGCGAAATGGGACTAGCGGAGCAGTTCTTC
>TRBV12-3/TRBV12-4|TRBJ1-1|once|16|.
CASSPLGGGMGTEAFF
TGTGCCAGCAGCCCCTTGGGGGGGGGAATGGGGACTGAAGCTTTCTTT
>TRBV20-1|TRBJ2-5|.|12|TRBD1
CSAPDREETQYF
TGCAGTGCGCCCGACAGGGAAGAGACCCAGTACTTC
>TRBV27|TRBJ1-4|.|16|.
CASSLSPWAATEKLFF
TGTGCCAGCAGCTTATCCCCCTGGGCAGCGACGGAAAAACTGTTTTTT
>TRBV29-1|TRBJ2-7|many|14|TRBD1
CSVNAGTGPYEQYF
TGCAGCGTTAACGCCGGGACAGGGCCCTACGAGCAGTACTTC
>TRBV20-1|TRBJ2-2|.|14|TRBD2
CSARPRLASGELFF
TGCAGTGCTAGACCACGACTAGCGTCCGGGGAGCTGTTTTTT
>TRBV29-1|TRBJ2-1|many|15|.
CSVERAIPGDNEQFF
TGCAGCGTTGAACGTGCAATTCCTGGGGACAATGAGCAGTTCTTC
>TRBV12-3/TRBV12-4|TRBJ1-5|once|14|.
CASTVGQYNQPQHF
TGTGCCAGCACCGTCGGACAGTACAATCAGCCCCAGCATTTT
>TRBV3-1|TRBJ2-1|.|16|TRBD2
CASSQAGLAVDYEQFF
TGTGCCAGCAGCCAGGCGGGACTAGCGGTGGACTATGAGCAGTTCTTC
>TRBV6-5|TRBJ2-7|many|15|TRBD2
CASSSMTSGRGEQYF
TGTGCCAGCAGTTCGATGACTAGCGGGAGAGGTGAGCAGTACTTC
>TRBV12-3/TRBV12-4|TRBJ2-7|.|13|.
CASSFRVGYEQYF
TGTGCCAGCAGTTTCAGGGTGGGGTACGAGCAGTACTTC
>TRBV20-1|TRBJ1-2|.|14|.
CSARSAGGNYGYTF
TGCAGTGCTCGTTCAGCGGGGGGCAACTATGGCTACACCTTC
>TRBV19|TRBJ2-1|many|14|.
CASRLGRASSEQFF
TGTGCCAGCCGTCTGGGCAGGGCTTCGAGTGAGCAGTTCTTC
>TRBV3-1|TRBJ1-1|many|15|.
CASSISHVADTEAFF
TGTGCCAGCAGCATTTCACATGTAGCGGACACTGAAGCTTTCTTT
>TRBV6-6|TRBJ1-2|.|15|.
CASSPGQRANYGYTF
TGTGCCAGCAGTCCTGGACAACGGGCTAACTATGGCTACACCTTC
>TRBV2|TRBJ2-1|.|16|.
CASRPSQVRSYNEQFF
TGTGCCAGCAGGCCCTCACAAGTGCGGTCCTACAATGAGCAGTTCTTC
>TRBV12-3/TRBV12-4|TRBJ2-1|.|16|TRBD2
CASRNSGGAIHNEQFF
TGTGCCAGCAGGAATAGCGGGGGGGCAATACACAATGAGCAGTTCTTC